Below, one T cell receptor beta chain is given with its context. Its recognized antigen is unknown. It has no much larger one-base neighbor in the sample; base qualities were not kept. Interpreted using the paper, the time point label stands for: baseline before first vaccination. Vaccinee samples came from UK trials COV001 and COV002, including a single-blind randomized controlled phase 2/3 trial of AZD1222 (ChAdOx1 nCoV-19) in healthy adults. For TCRbeta chain sequencing, PBMC samples from trial participants were taken at day 0 and at day 28 after the second dose. The data were taken from a study of T cell responses to AZD1222 COVID-19 vaccine (dated by TCRdb to about 2021). Background on the whole study: AZD1222 recipients given second doses at about 4 weeks or at about 12 weeks were pooled, since spike-specific TCR depth and breadth were not found to differ between the two schedules. TCR sequencing covered roughly 230 trial participants: around 210 given two doses of AZD1222 and 26 given two doses of MenACWY control vaccine. Trial participants were enrolled into age subgroups of 18-55, 56-69 and 70-plus years, which contained approximately 150, 30 and 60 TCR-sequenced participants, respectively.

Study-wide findings and limitations: Nearly half of unique spike-specific TCRs reportedly recognized epitopes outside regions mutated in the B.1.351 and B.1.1.7 variants. Conclusions about previously exposed vaccinees were limited because only 6 or 7 AZD1222 recipients were SARS-CoV-2 seropositive at baseline. In the small 56-69-year group, the increase in depth fell short of significance, most likely because of low power. The whole spike protein was spanned by vaccine-associated CD4 TCRs, and dominant responses were seen in regions 160-218 and 743-854. Because no day 14 peak-response samples were available, repertoires were characterized only after the peak T cell response. After two AZD1222 doses, spike-specific TCR breadth and depth were significantly higher than at day 0 and than in MenACWY recipients. Participants were mostly white British and included more females than males, and it was suggested by the authors that clonal diversity may have been underestimated.

The CDR3 regions of human TCRbeta chains were analyzed by immunosequencing. From the authors' description of their analysis: Repertoire TCRs were matched against a reference library of SARS-CoV-2-specific TCRs generated with the MIRA antigen-specificity platform. Breadth meant the fraction of unique TCRs that were SARS-CoV-2-associated, whereas depth meant the fraction of total T cells that were SARS-CoV-2-associated. Each spike-specific TCR was assigned to its reactive spike region and to a CD4 or CD8 class using the MIRA data. Log10-transformed breadth and depth values were compared by one-way ANOVA with Sidak's multiple comparisons tests. As stored in TCRdb, this immuneACCESS dataset retains in-frame rearrangements with V and J assigned. A fraction of the clones does not appear; measured against another copy, unresolved V genes explain less than half of the discrepancy, and the remainder lacks a known reason. V and J calls and clone size follow that table, whereas D and trimming were derived from the DNA. The sample data list tens of thousands of clones, and around three quarters of these were observed just once. The ten largest clones take up 5.5% to 8% of the sample.

This receptor was identified in an adult in good health. This material consisted of peripheral blood, taken on day 0 of AZD1222 vaccination.

The CDR3 has the sequence CASSYIGRGPVREQFF. The nucleotide sequence reads TGTGCCAGCAGTTATATCGGACGGGGCCCGGTAAGGGAGCAGTTCTTC. This sequence uses TRBV27 and TRBJ2-1; the D gene is perhaps TRBD1 or TRBD2, each of them matching over 5 bases. From cysteine to phenylalanine, the CDR3 is 16 amino acids long. The sequence is cut down to CDR3 DNA, 48 bases in frame from base 1. The germline V gene (reference sequence) specifies MNHEY as CDR1 and SMNVEV as CDR2. Deletion took 4 bases off V and 10 bases off J, with a span of 23 bases between the germline ends.